This T cell receptor beta chain comes out of a study of CD8 T cells in Susac syndrome (dated 2019 in TCRdb). Study-wide context: Repertoire sequencing was used to test whether CD8+ T cell activation and differentiation in Susac syndrome was antigen driven. Clonality of the CD8+ T cell repertoire was compared between around eleven healthy donors, roughly 14 Susac syndrome patients and under 19 multiple sclerosis patients. Overall results and qualifications from the work: The study acknowledged that relatively few individuals were included in the TCR sequencing and HLA analysis.

The V end loses 0 bases and the J end loses 5 bases, and a stretch of 12 bases separates them. The CDR3 covers 15 residues, taking in both the cysteine and the phenylalanine. Here the CDR3 DNA is all that survives: 45 bases in frame from base 1. The CDR1 and CDR2 encoded by the germline V gene are ENHRY and SYGVKD. RNA was extracted using the RNeasy kit, and roughly 0.5 to 1 microgram was reverse transcribed with random hexamers. TCR beta CDR3 regions were amplified with the immunoSEQ multiplex PCR assay covering 54 Vbeta and 13 Jbeta segments. PCR amplification bias was corrected by using a synthetic template baseline for primer optimization and computational correction. Regarding the original processing steps: Reads were assigned to V, D and J genes according to IMGT and analyzed in immunoSEQ Analyzer, with only productive sequences retained. Clonality was computed as one minus Shannon entropy normalized by log2 of the number of productive unique sequences. Public and private clones were assessed among the 100 most prevalent clones of each patient and control. Clones were defined as Susac-specific when absent from the healthy and MS cohorts, from approximately 970 published viral clones and from other ImmuneACCESS disease sequences. TCRdb's own reprocessing of the public reads used fastp at Q25 and MiXCR and kept productive beta chains. Rows are unified per CDR3 protein, each entry keeping the most common DNA and genes. Here the V and J calls rest on TCRdb's processing, not on the authors' analysis. The sample records 250,000 to 300,000 distinct CDR3 sequences, around nine tenths of which are singletons. About 0.17% of the sample belongs to the ten largest clones.

As to this clonotype: No cognate antigen has been identified for it. Within one base of it there is no much larger clone, and no base qualities were kept.

Peripheral blood CD8+ and CD4+ T cells from healthy donors, Susac syndrome patients and multiple sclerosis patients were profiled by high-throughput TCR beta sequencing. The multiple sclerosis controls were treatment-naive patients whose relapsing-remitting disease, either stable or active, fulfilled the revised McDonald criteria. Bulk CD8+ and CD4+ T cells were purified by magnetic negative isolation, whereas CD8+ TEMRA cells were enriched by FACS. Blood was drawn into EDTA tubes, processed within 24 hours, and PBMCs were isolated by density gradient centrifugation. PBMCs intended for TCR sequencing were cryopreserved in liquid nitrogen and were subsequently thawed in a 37 degrees C water bath. A purity of at least 90% was achieved for sorted or isolated CD4+, CD8+ and CD8+ TEMRA cells.

The TCR originated in a human donor with multiple sclerosis. The chain employs TRBV10-3 and TRBJ2-3; TRBD1 could be the D gene, as 6 bases match. The sample taken for sequencing was CD8+ T cells from PBMCs. The nucleotides are TGTGCCATCAGTGAGTCGATGGGGGCTGGAGATACGCAGTATTTT. It translates as CAISESMGAGDTQYF.